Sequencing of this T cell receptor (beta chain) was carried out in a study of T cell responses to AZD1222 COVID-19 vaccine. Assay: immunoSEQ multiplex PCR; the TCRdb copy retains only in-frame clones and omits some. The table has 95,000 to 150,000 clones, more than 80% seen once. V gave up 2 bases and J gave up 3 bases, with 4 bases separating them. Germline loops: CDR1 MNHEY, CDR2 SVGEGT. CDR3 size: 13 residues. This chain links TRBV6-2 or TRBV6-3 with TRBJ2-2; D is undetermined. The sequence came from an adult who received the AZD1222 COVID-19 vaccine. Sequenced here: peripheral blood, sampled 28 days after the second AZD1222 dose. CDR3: CASSYRDTGELFF. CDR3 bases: TGTGCCAGCAGTTACAGGGACACCGGGGAGCTGTTTTTT.